This is a list of T cell receptor beta chains from one sample in a study of cytomegalovirus exposure and HLA in healthy donors. Measured with immunoSEQ multiplex PCR; TCRdb has only the in-frame clones, and not every one. The sample consists of 150,000 to 200,000 clones, around four fifths of them appearing once. The sequenced sample consisted of PBMCs. The receptors were sampled from a man younger than 35 in good health and CMV-seropositive. Both conserved end residues are part of each CDR3. Fields, in order: V gene, D gene, CDR3 protein. A D gene is named only where the DNA matches it firmly.

v_call: TRBV28
d_call: NA
cdr3_aa: CATRGNPGDEQYF

v_call: TRBV28
d_call: TRBD1
cdr3_aa: CASRPDRGADTQYF

v_call: TRBV7-2
d_call: NA
cdr3_aa: CASRHQGVDTEAFF

v_call: TRBV5-1
d_call: NA
cdr3_aa: CASSSYMDTQYF

v_call: TRBV11-2
d_call: TRBD2
cdr3_aa: CASSLGTSGPRNEQFF

v_call: TRBV5-1
d_call: TRBD2
cdr3_aa: CASSLQLAGGTGELFF

v_call: TRBV5-1
d_call: NA
cdr3_aa: CASSPTAPNTGELFF

v_call: TRBV7-6
d_call: NA
cdr3_aa: CASSGQSLGYEQYF

v_call: TRBV5-6
d_call: NA
cdr3_aa: CASSLPGESETQYF

v_call: TRBV27
d_call: NA
cdr3_aa: CASSFLTEAFF

v_call: TRBV7-9
d_call: NA
cdr3_aa: CASSPGSYQPQHF

v_call: TRBV11-3
d_call: TRBD2
cdr3_aa: CASSSWTSGRREQFF

v_call: TRBV5-1
d_call: TRBD2
cdr3_aa: CASSLDGSGPPTDTQYF

v_call: TRBV6-6
d_call: NA
cdr3_aa: CASSRLDGETQYF

v_call: TRBV28
d_call: NA
cdr3_aa: CASSRPRVAKNIQYF

v_call: TRBV25-1
d_call: TRBD2
cdr3_aa: CASSEWASGRAEQYF

v_call: TRBV27
d_call: NA
cdr3_aa: CASSLLSAGRDYEQYF

v_call: TRBV5-6
d_call: TRBD1
cdr3_aa: CASSEQGARGYTF